This T cell receptor (beta chain) appears in the sequencing data of a study of radiation and T cells in renal cell carcinoma. Germline-derived CDR1 and CDR2 are SGHNT and YYREEE (reference sequence). The CDR3 is 17 amino acids. Deletions cut 0 bases from V and 2 bases from J, with 12 bases between. Time point meaning: baseline pretreatment blood. This sample's treatment: 15 Gy SBRT to primary tumor, nephrectomy 4 weeks later. Clones were read by immunoSEQ multiplex PCR, and TCRdb kept only the in-frame ones, dropping some. The repertoire includes some 150,000 clones, roughly 88% of them detected once, and around 12% sits in the top ten.

Sequences were derived from blood, sampled from a patient whose treatment included radiotherapy and nephrectomy. The receptor was isolated from a woman aged 45-65 years with renal cell carcinoma. This rearrangement joins TRBV5-4 to TRBJ2-6, with D perhaps matching TRBD2 (6 bases). CDR3 in amino acids: CASSLGSGDAGANVLTF. In DNA form, the CDR3 reads TGTGCCAGCAGCTTGGGGTCGGGGGATGCTGGGGCCAACGTCCTGACTTTC.